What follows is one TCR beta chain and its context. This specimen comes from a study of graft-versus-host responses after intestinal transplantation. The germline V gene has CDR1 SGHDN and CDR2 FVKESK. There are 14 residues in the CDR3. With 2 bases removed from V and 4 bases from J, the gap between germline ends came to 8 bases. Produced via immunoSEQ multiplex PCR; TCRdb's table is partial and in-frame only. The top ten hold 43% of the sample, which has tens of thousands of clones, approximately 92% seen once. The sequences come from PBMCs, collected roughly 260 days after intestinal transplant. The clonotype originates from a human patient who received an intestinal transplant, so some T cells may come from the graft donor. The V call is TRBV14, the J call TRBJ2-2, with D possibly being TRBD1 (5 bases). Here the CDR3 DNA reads TGTGCCAGCAGCCAACAGGGTGGCACCGGGGAGCTGTTTTTT. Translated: CASSQQGGTGELFF. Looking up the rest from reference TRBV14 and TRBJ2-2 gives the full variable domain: EAGVTQFPSHSVIEKGQTVTLRCDPISGHDNLYWYRRVMGKEIKFLLHFVKESKQDESGMPNNRFLAERTGGTYSTLKVQPAELEDSGVYFCASSQQGGTGELFFGEGSRLTVL.